The clone carrying this T cell receptor (beta chain) occurred once. The antigen is unknown. J gave up 16 bases and V 6 bases, and 9 bases lay outside the gene matches. Germline CDR1 and CDR2: MDHEN and SYDVKM. The CDR3 totals 11 residues. This entry belongs to a study of T cell responses to AZD1222 COVID-19 vaccine. Study-level findings and limits: Within unmutated variant regions lay the reported targets of nearly half of spike-specific TCRs. Seropositive status at baseline applied to only a handful of AZD1222 recipients.

Only in-frame clones appear in the TCRdb table, and some are missing; sequencing was by immunoSEQ multiplex PCR. This table holds more than 150,000 clones, approximately 90% found once. This sample comprised peripheral blood, obtained 28 days after the second AZD1222 dose. This receptor was obtained from an adult who received the AZD1222 COVID-19 vaccine. This chain joins TRBV28 and TRBJ1-5; TRBD1 matches 7 bases. This chain's CDR3 is CASRTGFQDHF. CDR3 DNA sequence: TGTGCCAGCAGGACAGGGTTCCAAGATCATTTT.